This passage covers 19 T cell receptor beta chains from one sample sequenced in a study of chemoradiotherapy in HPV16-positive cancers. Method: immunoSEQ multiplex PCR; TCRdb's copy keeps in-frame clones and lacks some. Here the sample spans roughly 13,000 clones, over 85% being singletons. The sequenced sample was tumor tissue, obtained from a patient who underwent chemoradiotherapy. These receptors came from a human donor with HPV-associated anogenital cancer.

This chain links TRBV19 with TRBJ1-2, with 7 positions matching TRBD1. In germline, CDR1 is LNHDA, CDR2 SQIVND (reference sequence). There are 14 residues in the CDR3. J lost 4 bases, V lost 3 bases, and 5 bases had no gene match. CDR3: CASSIGTALYGYTF. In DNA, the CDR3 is TGTGCCAGTAGTATCGGGACAGCACTCTATGGCTACACCTTC.

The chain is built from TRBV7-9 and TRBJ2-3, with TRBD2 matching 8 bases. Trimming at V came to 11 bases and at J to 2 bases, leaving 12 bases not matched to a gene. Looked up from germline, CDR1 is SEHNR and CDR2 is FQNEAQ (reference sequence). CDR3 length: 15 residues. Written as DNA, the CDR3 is TGTGCCGGGAGGGGCAGCGGGAGCCCCACAGATACGCAGTATTTT. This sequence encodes CAGRGSGSPTDTQYF.

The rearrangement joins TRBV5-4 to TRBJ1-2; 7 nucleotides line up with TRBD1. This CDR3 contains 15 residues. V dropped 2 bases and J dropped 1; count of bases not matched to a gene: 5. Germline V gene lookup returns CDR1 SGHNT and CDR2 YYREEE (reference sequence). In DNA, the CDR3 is TGTGCCAGCAGCTTACCCAGGGGGGGTAACTATGGCTACACCTTC. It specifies CASSLPRGGNYGYTF.

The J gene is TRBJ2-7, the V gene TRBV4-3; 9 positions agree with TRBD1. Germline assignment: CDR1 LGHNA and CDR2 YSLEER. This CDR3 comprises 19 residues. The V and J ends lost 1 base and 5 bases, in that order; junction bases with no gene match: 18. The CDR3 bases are TGCGCCAGCAGCCAAGTACCAAGGGGCTCCGGGACAGGGAGGAACGAGCAGTACTTC. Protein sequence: CASSQVPRGSGTGRNEQYF.

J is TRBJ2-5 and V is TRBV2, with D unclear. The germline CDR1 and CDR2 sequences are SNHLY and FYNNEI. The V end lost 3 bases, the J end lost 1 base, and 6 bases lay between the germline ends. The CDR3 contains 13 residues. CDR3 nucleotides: TGTGCCAGCAGTGAGTCAGTCCAAGAGACCCAGTACTTC. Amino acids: CASSESVQETQYF.

The CDR3 is CATSRELDTDTQYF. The CDR3 DNA sequence: TGTGCCACCTCTCGGGAACTCGACACAGATACGCAGTATTTT. The chain couples TRBV10-3 to TRBJ2-3, with TRBD2 as a possible D gene (5 bases). Germline CDR1 is ENHRY and CDR2 is SYGVKD. V was shortened by 10 bases and J by 2 bases, with 16 bases between the two germline ends. There are 14 residues in the CDR3.

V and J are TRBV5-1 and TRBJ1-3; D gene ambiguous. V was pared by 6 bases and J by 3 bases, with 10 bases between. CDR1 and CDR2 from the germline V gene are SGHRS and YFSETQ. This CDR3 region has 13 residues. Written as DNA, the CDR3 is TGCGCCAGCAAAGATCGGGATGGAAACACCATATATTTT. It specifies CASKDRDGNTIYF.

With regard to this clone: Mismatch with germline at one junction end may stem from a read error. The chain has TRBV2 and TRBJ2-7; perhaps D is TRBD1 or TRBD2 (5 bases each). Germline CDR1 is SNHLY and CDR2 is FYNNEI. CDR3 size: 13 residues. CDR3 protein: CASIRDPSDEQYF. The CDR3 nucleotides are TGTGCCAGCATACGGGACCCCTCCGACGAGCAGTACTTC.

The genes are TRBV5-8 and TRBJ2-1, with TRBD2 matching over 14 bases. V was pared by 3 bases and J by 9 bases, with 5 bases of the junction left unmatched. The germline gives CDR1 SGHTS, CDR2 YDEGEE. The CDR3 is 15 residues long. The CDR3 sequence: CASSSWTSGRREQFF. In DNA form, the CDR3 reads TGTGCCAGCAGCTCCTGGACTAGCGGGAGGCGTGAGCAGTTCTTC.

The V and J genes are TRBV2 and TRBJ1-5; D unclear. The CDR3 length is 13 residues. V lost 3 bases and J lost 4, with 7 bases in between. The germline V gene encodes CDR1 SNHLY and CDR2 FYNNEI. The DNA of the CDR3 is TGTGCCAGCAGTGAGATTGAGAATCAGCCCCAGCATTTT. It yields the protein CASSEIENQPQHF.

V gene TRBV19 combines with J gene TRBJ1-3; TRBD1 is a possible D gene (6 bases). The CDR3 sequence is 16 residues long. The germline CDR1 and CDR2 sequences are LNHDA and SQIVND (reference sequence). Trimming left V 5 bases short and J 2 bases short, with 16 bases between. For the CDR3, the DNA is TGTGCCAGTAGTCCACGACATCAGGGGACTGGAAACACCATATATTTT. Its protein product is CASSPRHQGTGNTIYF.

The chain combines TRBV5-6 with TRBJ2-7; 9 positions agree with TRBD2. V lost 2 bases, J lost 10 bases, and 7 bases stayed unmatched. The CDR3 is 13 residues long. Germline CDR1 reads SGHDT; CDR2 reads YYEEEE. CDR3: CASSLISGSDQYF. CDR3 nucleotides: TGTGCCAGCAGCTTAATTAGCGGGAGCGATCAGTACTTC.

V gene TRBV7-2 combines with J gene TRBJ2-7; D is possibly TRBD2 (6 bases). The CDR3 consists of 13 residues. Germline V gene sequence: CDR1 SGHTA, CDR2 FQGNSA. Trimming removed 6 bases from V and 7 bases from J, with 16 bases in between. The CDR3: CASRAGTGGEQYF. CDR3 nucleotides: TGTGCCAGCAGGGCCGGGACTGGAGGGGAGCAGTACTTC.

The CDR3 sequence: CASSGMTTGNTIYF. Here the CDR3 DNA reads TGCGCCAGCAGTGGTATGACGACGGGAAACACCATATATTTT. The V and J genes are TRBV10-2 and TRBJ1-3; D not resolved. V was shortened by 4 bases and J by 4 bases, with 11 bases between the two germline ends. The CDR3 has 14 residues. Germline values: CDR1 WSHSY, CDR2 SAAADI.

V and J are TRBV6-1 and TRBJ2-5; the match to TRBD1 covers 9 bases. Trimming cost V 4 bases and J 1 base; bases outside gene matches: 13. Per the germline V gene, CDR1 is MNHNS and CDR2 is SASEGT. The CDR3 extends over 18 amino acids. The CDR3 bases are TGTGCCAGCAGTGGAGCATTAGGGACAGGGCTACGCCAAGAGACCCAGTACTTC. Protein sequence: CASSGALGTGLRQETQYF.

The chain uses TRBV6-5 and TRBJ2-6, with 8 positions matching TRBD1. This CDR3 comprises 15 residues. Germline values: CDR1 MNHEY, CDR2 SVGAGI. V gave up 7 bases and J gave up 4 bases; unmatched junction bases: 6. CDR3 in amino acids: CASTGQGSGANVLTF. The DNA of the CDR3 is TGTGCCAGCACCGGACAGGGAAGCGGGGCCAACGTCCTGACTTTC.

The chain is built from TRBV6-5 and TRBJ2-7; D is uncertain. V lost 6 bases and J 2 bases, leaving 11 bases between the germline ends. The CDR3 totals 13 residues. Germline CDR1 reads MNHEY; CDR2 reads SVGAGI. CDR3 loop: CASRDSVTYEQYF. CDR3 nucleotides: TGTGCCAGCAGGGATAGTGTTACCTACGAGCAGTACTTC.

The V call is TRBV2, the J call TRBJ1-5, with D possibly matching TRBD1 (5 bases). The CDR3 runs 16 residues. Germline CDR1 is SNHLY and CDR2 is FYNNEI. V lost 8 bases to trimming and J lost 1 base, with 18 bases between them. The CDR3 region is CASSNDWGGSNQPQHF. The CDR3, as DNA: TGTGCCAGCTCGAACGACTGGGGGGGAAGCAATCAGCCCCAGCATTTT.

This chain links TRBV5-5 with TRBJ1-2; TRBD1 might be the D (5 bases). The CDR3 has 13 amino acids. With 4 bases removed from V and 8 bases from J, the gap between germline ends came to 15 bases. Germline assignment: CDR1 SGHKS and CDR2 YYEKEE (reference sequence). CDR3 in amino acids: CASSRNQGGGYTF. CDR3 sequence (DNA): TGTGCCAGCAGCCGTAATCAGGGAGGGGGCTACACCTTC.